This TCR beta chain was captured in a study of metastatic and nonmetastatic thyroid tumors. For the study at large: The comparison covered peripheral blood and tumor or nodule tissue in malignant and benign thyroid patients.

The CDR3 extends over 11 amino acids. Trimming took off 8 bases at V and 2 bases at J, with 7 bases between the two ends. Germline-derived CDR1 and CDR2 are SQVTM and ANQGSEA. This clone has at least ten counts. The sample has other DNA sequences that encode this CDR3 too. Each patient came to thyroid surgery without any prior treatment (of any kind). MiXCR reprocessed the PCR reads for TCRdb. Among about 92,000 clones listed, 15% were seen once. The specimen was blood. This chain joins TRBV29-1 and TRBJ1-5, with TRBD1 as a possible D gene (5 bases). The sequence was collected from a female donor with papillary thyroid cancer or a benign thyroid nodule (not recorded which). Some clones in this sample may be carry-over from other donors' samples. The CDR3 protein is CSLGGNQPQHF. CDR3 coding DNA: TGCAGCTTGGGGGGCAATCAGCCCCAGCATTTT.